The rows below give T cell receptor beta chains drawn from one sample of a study of radiotherapy plus CTLA-4 blockade in lung cancer. TCRdb keeps only in-frame clones here, not all; method: immunoSEQ multiplex PCR. The sample lists 12,000 to 15,000 clones; around 70% were seen once. The sequencing here drew on peripheral blood, taken from a patient treated with radiotherapy plus ipilimumab. Source of these receptors: a human donor with non-small cell lung cancer whose response to radiotherapy plus ipilimumab could not be evaluated. Each CDR3 is given with its conserved first and last residue. Fields, in order: V gene, clone size, D gene, J gene, CDR3 protein, CDR3 DNA. The D gene is left open where the match is weak. The size of a clone is reported for some rows only, either as once, few or many, or as a class for expanded clones.

TRBV7-2	.	.	TRBJ1-6	CASSSAGRGDSPLHF	TGTGCCAGCAGCTCCGCGGGCAGGGGTGATTCACCCCTCCACTTT
TRBV27	few	.	TRBJ2-2	CATGTGYYTGELFF	TGTGCCACTGGAACAGGGTACTACACCGGGGAGCTGTTTTTT
TRBV7-2	.	.	TRBJ1-2	CASSSGGSTNYGYTF	TGTGCCAGCAGCTCGGGGGGGTCAACTAACTATGGCTACACCTTC
TRBV5-4	.	TRBD2	TRBJ2-1	CASRRLAGPSSYNEQFF	TGTGCCAGCAGAAGGCTAGCGGGGCCGAGCTCCTACAATGAGCAGTTCTTC
TRBV7-2	.	.	TRBJ1-3	CASSSSSGNTIYF	TGTGCCAGCAGCTCCAGCTCTGGAAACACCATATATTTT
TRBV7-8	.	TRBD1	TRBJ1-5	CASSLGTGRQPQHF	TGTGCCAGCAGCCTCGGGACAGGTAGACAGCCCCAGCATTTT
TRBV10-3	few	.	TRBJ1-4	CAISESNGNEKLFF	TGTGCCATCAGTGAGTCGAACGGGAATGAAAAACTGTTTTTT
TRBV7-2	few	.	TRBJ1-4	CASRTGGRNREKLFF	TGTGCCAGCAGAACCGGGGGTAGGAATCGTGAAAAACTGTTTTTT
TRBV5-4	few	TRBD1	TRBJ1-1	CASSFQGASAEAFF	TGTGCCAGCAGTTTTCAGGGGGCTAGCGCTGAAGCTTTCTTT
TRBV14	.	TRBD2	TRBJ2-3	CASSLVGGSSTDTQYF	TGTGCCAGCAGCCTCGTCGGGGGGTCTAGCACAGATACGCAGTATTTT
TRBV5-1	.	TRBD1	TRBJ2-2	CASRSGTGNTGELFF	TGCGCCAGCAGGTCTGGGACAGGGAACACCGGGGAGCTGTTTTTT
TRBV7-2	.	.	TRBJ1-2	CASSYRAGYTF	TGTGCCAGCAGCTACAGGGCTGGCTACACCTTC
TRBV5-1	.	TRBD1	TRBJ1-1	CASSCPRDRGCAEAFF	TGCGCCAGCAGCTGTCCCCGGGACAGGGGGTGTGCTGAAGCTTTCTTT
TRBV15	.	TRBD1	TRBJ2-3	CAIGTGGEDTQYF	TGTGCCATCGGGACAGGGGGCGAAGATACGCAGTATTTT
TRBV28	few	.	TRBJ2-7	CASSHRYEQYF	TGTGCCAGCAGTCACAGGTACGAGCAGTACTTC
TRBV27	.	TRBD1	TRBJ2-7	CASSFLGGKLSEQYF	TGTGCCAGCAGTTTCCTAGGGGGCAAGCTAAGCGAGCAGTACTTC
TRBV5-1	.	.	TRBJ1-1	CASRRTGTAYTEAFF	TGCGCCAGCAGACGTACAGGGACGGCGTATACTGAAGCTTTCTTT
TRBV28	.	TRBD2	TRBJ2-3	CASSARGGTDTQYF	TGTGCCAGCAGTGCACGGGGGGGCACAGATACGCAGTATTTT
TRBV27	once	TRBD1	TRBJ2-7	CASSLYPTGSPYEQYF	TGTGCCAGCAGTTTATACCCGACAGGGTCTCCCTACGAGCAGTACTTC
TRBV30	.	TRBD2	TRBJ2-5	CAWSGGGQTQYF	TGTGCCTGGAGTGGCGGGGGTCAGACCCAGTACTTC
TRBV6-1	once	.	TRBJ1-5	CASNTEGNQPQHF	TGTGCCAGTAATACTGAGGGCAATCAGCCCCAGCATTTT
TRBV5-1	.	.	TRBJ2-2	CASSSTNTGELFF	TGCGCCAGCAGTTCCACGAACACCGGGGAGCTGTTTTTT
TRBV11-3	.	.	TRBJ2-5	CASSSRGAEETQYF	TGTGCCAGCAGCTCACGCGGGGCGGAAGAGACCCAGTACTTC
TRBV5-1	.	.	TRBJ1-6	CASSGERGNSPLHF	TGCGCCAGCAGCGGGGAGCGGGGTAATTCACCCCTCCACTTT
TRBV5-1	few	.	TRBJ1-2	CASSLYQGSNYGYTF	TGCGCCAGCAGCTTGTACCAGGGCAGCAACTATGGCTACACCTTC
TRBV4-3	few	.	TRBJ2-6	CASSQDGVSSGANVLTF	TGCGCCAGCAGCCAAGACGGAGTTAGCTCTGGGGCCAACGTCCTGACTTTC
TRBV30	.	TRBD1	TRBJ1-4	CAYLGQGFEKLFF	TGTGCCTACCTGGGACAGGGATTTGAAAAACTGTTTTTT
TRBV7-2	.	.	TRBJ2-5	CASSLADRQETQYF	TGTGCCAGCAGCTTAGCCGACAGACAAGAGACCCAGTACTTC
TRBV6-6	.	.	TRBJ1-1	CASSYTRGTEAFF	TGTGCCAGCAGTTATACCAGGGGAACTGAAGCTTTCTTT
TRBV18	.	TRBD1	TRBJ2-6	CASSLYALGTEPGANVLTF	TGTGCCAGCTCACTCTACGCGCTCGGGACAGAGCCTGGGGCCAACGTCCTGACTTTC
TRBV5-1	.	TRBD1	TRBJ1-2	CASSTNYGTGDYTF	TGCGCCAGCAGCACCAATTACGGGACAGGGGACTACACCTTC
TRBV19	.	.	TRBJ1-1	CASTVQGNTEAFF	TGTGCCAGTACCGTACAGGGGAACACTGAAGCTTTCTTT
TRBV9	.	.	TRBJ2-1	CASSVGLLKKTDNEQFF	TGTGCCAGCAGCGTAGGACTGCTCAAAAAGACAGACAATGAGCAGTTCTTC
TRBV5-6	.	TRBD1	TRBJ1-2	CASSPDRGNGCTF	TGTGCCAGCAGCCCGGACAGGGGTAATGGCTGCACCTTC
TRBV27	.	.	TRBJ2-2	CASKWGDTGELFF	TGTGCCAGCAAATGGGGGGACACCGGGGAGCTGTTTTTT
TRBV29-1	.	.	TRBJ1-1	CSVEAQINTEAFF	TGCAGCGTTGAAGCACAGATAAACACTGAAGCTTTCTTT
TRBV5-4	.	.	TRBJ1-6	CASSPRGGFDNSPLHF	TGTGCCAGCAGCCCGAGGGGGGGATTTGATAATTCACCCCTCCACTTT
TRBV19	once	.	TRBJ2-4	CASSIGQGSIQYF	TGTGCCAGTAGTATCGGGCAGGGTTCCATTCAGTACTTC
TRBV7-2	once	TRBD1	TRBJ1-2	CASSLGQGKLLGYTF	TGTGCCAGCAGCTTAGGACAGGGAAAGCTTCTTGGCTACACCTTC
TRBV19	.	TRBD1	TRBJ2-7	CASSIEKGTGAHEQYF	TGTGCCAGTAGTATAGAGAAAGGGACAGGGGCACACGAGCAGTACTTC